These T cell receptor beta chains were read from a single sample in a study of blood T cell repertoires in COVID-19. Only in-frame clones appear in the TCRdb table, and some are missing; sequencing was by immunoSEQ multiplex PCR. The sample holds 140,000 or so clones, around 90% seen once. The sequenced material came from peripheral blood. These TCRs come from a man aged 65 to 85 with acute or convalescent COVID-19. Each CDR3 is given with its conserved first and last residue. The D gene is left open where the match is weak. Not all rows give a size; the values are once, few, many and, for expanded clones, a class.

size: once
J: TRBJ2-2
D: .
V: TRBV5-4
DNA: TGTGCCAGCAGCTTGGAGGTAGCAAACACCGGGGAGCTGTTTTTT
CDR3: CASSLEVANTGELFF

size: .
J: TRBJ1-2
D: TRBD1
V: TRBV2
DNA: TGTGCCAGCAGTGATCCGACAGGGGGCCACTATGGCTACACCTTC
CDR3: CASSDPTGGHYGYTF

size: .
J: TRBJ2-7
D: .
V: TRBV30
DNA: TGTGCCTGGAGTGACCGGGGCTACGAGCAGTACTTC
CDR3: CAWSDRGYEQYF

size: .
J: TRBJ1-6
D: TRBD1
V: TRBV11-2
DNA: TGTGCCAGCAGCCAAACAGGGGGCGCGAATAATTCACCCCTCCACTTT
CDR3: CASSQTGGANNSPLHF

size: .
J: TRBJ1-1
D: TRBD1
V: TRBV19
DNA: TGTGCCAGTAACTCAGGACAGGGGGCAGGCACTGAAGCTTTCTTT
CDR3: CASNSGQGAGTEAFF

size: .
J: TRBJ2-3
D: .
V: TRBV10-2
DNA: TGCGCCTCTACCAGCGGACAGCTCACAGATACGCAGTATTTT
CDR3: CASTSGQLTDTQYF

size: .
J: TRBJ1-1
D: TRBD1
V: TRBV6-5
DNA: TGTGCCAGCAGTTCACGACAGGGGAGGTCTGAAGCTTTCTTT
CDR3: CASSSRQGRSEAFF

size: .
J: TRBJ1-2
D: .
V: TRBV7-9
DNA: TGTGCCAGCAGCTTAGGGCCAAACACCTATGGCTACACCTTC
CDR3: CASSLGPNTYGYTF

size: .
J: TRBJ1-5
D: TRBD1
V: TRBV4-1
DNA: TGCGCCAGCAGCCAAGATGCGGGACAGCATGATGGCAATCAGCCCCAGCATTTT
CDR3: CASSQDAGQHDGNQPQHF

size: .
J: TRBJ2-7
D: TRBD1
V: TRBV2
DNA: TGTGCCAGCAGTGGGGCCGGGACAGGGGGCTACGAGCAGTACTTC
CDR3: CASSGAGTGGYEQYF

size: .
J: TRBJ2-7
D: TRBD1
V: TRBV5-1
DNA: TGCGCCAGCAGCTTAGACAGGGGAGGCTCCTACGAGCAGTACTTC
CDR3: CASSLDRGGSYEQYF